Listed below are T cell receptor beta chains from one sample, sequenced in a study of identical twins. Using its own MiXCR run on the 5' RACE reads, TCRdb lists one record per CDR3 protein. The sample carries approximately 410,000 distinct CDR3 sequences, approximately 17% recorded once. What was sequenced was naive T cells sorted from blood. The receptors here all came from a man aged 50 or older in good health. Both conserved end residues are part of each CDR3. The D gene is left open where the match is weak. Not all rows give a size; the values are once, few, many and, for expanded clones, a class.

D gene | J gene | V gene | CDR3 length | clone size | CDR3 DNA | CDR3 protein
TRBD1 | TRBJ1-2 | TRBV5-1 | 15 | few | TGCGCCAGCAGCTCGGGGACAGGGAGGATCTATGGCTACACCTTC | CASSSGTGRIYGYTF
NA | TRBJ2-2 | TRBV4-2 | 16 | NA | TGTGCCAGCAGCCAAGCGGGGGCAGCGAACACCGGGGAGCTGTTTTTT | CASSQAGAANTGELFF
TRBD2 | TRBJ2-7 | TRBV7-2 | 15 | few | TGTGCCAGCAGCTTTCCTAGCGGCCCCCCGGGGGAGCAGTACTTC | CASSFPSGPPGEQYF
NA | TRBJ1-1 | TRBV18 | 15 | NA | TGTGCCAGCTCACCATGGAATAGGCAGGTGAGCGGAGCTTTCTTT | CASSPWNRQVSGAFF
TRBD2 | TRBJ2-4 | TRBV4-1 | 16 | NA | TGCGCCAGCAGCCAACCTAGCGGGGGTTCCAAAAACATTCAGTACTTC | CASSQPSGGSKNIQYF
NA | TRBJ2-6 | TRBV6-6 | 13 | NA | TGTGCCAGCAGTTATGGTGGGGCCAACGTCCTGACTTTC | CASSYGGANVLTF
TRBD2 | TRBJ2-1 | TRBV20-1 | 15 | NA | TGCAGTGCTAGAGTCTGGACTAGCAGCTACAATGAGCAGTTCTTC | CSARVWTSSYNEQFF
NA | TRBJ1-1 | TRBV5-6 | 16 | NA | TGTGCCAGCACTCTTTACCGGAGTCGAGGGGACACTGAAGCTTTCTTT | CASTLYRSRGDTEAFF
NA | TRBJ2-7 | TRBV5-1 | 15 | many | TGCGCCAGCAGCTTGGCCCCGGACAGCTCCTACGAGCAGTACTTC | CASSLAPDSSYEQYF
TRBD1 | TRBJ2-3 | TRBV29-1 | 15 | many | TGCAGCGTTGAGCCAGACAGGGAAAGCACAGATACGCAGTATTTT | CSVEPDRESTDTQYF
NA | TRBJ2-1 | TRBV18 | 14 | many | TGTGCCAGCTCACCCTCGGGCGTCAGCAATGAGCAGTTCTTC | CASSPSGVSNEQFF
NA | TRBJ2-6 | TRBV9 | 15 | NA | TGTGCCAGCAGCGCCCTGGGATCTGGGGCCAACGTCCTGACTTTC | CASSALGSGANVLTF
NA | TRBJ1-1 | TRBV7-9 | 17 | few | TGTGCCAGCAGCCCCCCCCCGTCGGGACTCCCGAACACTGAAGCTTTCTTT | CASSPPPSGLPNTEAFF
NA | TRBJ2-7 | TRBV20-1 | 10 | NA | TGCAGTGCCATGGACCAGGGGATATACTTC | CSAMDQGIYF
NA | TRBJ2-1 | TRBV5-6 | 12 | many | TGTGCCAGCAGCTTACTACGGAATGAGCAGTTCTTC | CASSLLRNEQFF
TRBD2 | TRBJ2-2 | TRBV6-5 | 17 | few | TGTGCCAGCAGTTATGGAGCGGGGGGTGCGAACACCGGGGAGCTGTTTTTT | CASSYGAGGANTGELFF
NA | TRBJ2-3 | TRBV29-1 | 13 | NA | TGCAGCGTTGTGCGCTACAGCACAGATACGCAGTATTTT | CSVVRYSTDTQYF
NA | TRBJ2-7 | TRBV28 | 16 | many | TGTGCCAGCAGTTTTCCTACACCTCGGGACCTCTACGAGCAGTACTTC | CASSFPTPRDLYEQYF
NA | TRBJ2-1 | TRBV4-3 | 15 | NA | TGCGCCAGCAGCCAGGGCAGTAGCTCCTACAATGAGCAGTTCTTC | CASSQGSSSYNEQFF
NA | TRBJ1-5 | TRBV29-1 | 12 | few | TGCAGCGTTACGGGTAACAATCAGCCCCAGCATTTT | CSVTGNNQPQHF
NA | TRBJ2-2 | TRBV11-2 | 15 | few | TGTGCCAGCAATGGATACCGGCGAACCACCGGGGAGCTGTTTTTT | CASNGYRRTTGELFF
TRBD2 | TRBJ2-5 | TRBV15 | 17 | few | TGTGCCACCAGCAGAGATCTCTCTAGCGGGGGGGCGGAGACCCAGTACTTC | CATSRDLSSGGAETQYF
TRBD2 | TRBJ2-7 | TRBV9 | 12 | few | TGTGCCAGCAGCGGAGGGGAGGGGGAGCAGTACTTC | CASSGGEGEQYF
TRBD1 | TRBJ1-1 | TRBV30 | 13 | NA | TGTGCCTGGAGTACATCAGGGGGGACTGAAGCTTTCTTT | CAWSTSGGTEAFF
NA | TRBJ2-2 | TRBV7-2 | 15 | many | TGTGCCAGCAGCTTAGGACTAGTGAATACCGGGGAGCTGTTTTTT | CASSLGLVNTGELFF
TRBD1 | TRBJ2-4 | TRBV12-3/TRBV12-4 | 17 | NA | TGTGCCAGCAGTTTCGGGACAGGGGCCCACGGGGGGACCATTCAGTACTTC | CASSFGTGAHGGTIQYF
NA | TRBJ2-2 | TRBV20-1 | 15 | NA | TGCAGTGCTAGAGATAAAGCAGACAGCACCGGGGAGCTGTTTTTT | CSARDKADSTGELFF
NA | TRBJ2-7 | TRBV5-6 | 15 | NA | TGTGCCAGCAGCTTGGGCTCCAAACCGCCCTACGAGCAGTACTTC | CASSLGSKPPYEQYF
NA | TRBJ1-4 | TRBV4-3 | 16 | many | TGCGCCAGCAGCCAAGAGACAGCGGGGGCCGGAGAAAAACTGTTTTTT | CASSQETAGAGEKLFF
NA | TRBJ2-5 | TRBV20-1 | 15 | many | TGCAGTGCTAGAGAACGAGCCTCGAGGCGTGGGACCCAGTACTTC | CSARERASRRGTQYF
NA | TRBJ2-5 | TRBV20-1 | 14 | few | TGCAGTGCTAGAACGATAGGGGGGACTGGGACCCAGTACTTC | CSARTIGGTGTQYF
NA | TRBJ2-1 | TRBV27 | 13 | many | TGTGCCAGCAGTTTAACGGTTTCCAATGAGCAGTTCTTC | CASSLTVSNEQFF
TRBD1 | TRBJ2-2 | TRBV4-2 | 15 | NA | TGTGCCAGCGCCCCGACAGGGACAATCTCCGGGGAGCTGTTTTTT | CASAPTGTISGELFF
TRBD1 | TRBJ2-7 | TRBV5-1 | 15 | many | TGCGCCAGCAGCTACCTGACAGGGGGCTACGACGAGCAGTACTTC | CASSYLTGGYDEQYF
TRBD1 | TRBJ2-7 | TRBV5-6 | 11 | NA | TGTGCCAGCAGCACTGGACAGGGGCAGTACTTC | CASSTGQGQYF
NA | TRBJ2-7 | TRBV7-6 | 16 | NA | TGTGCCAGCAGCTTAGTAGGCAGAAGGAGCTCCTACGAGCAGTACTTC | CASSLVGRRSSYEQYF
NA | TRBJ2-3 | TRBV9 | 13 | few | TGTGCCAGCAGCGTGGACGACACAGATACGCAGTATTTT | CASSVDDTDTQYF
NA | TRBJ1-1 | TRBV7-2 | 16 | NA | TGTGCCAGCAGCTCCTCGAGGGAACCAGTTAAAACAGAAGCTTTCTTT | CASSSSREPVKTEAFF
TRBD2 | TRBJ2-3 | TRBV12-3/TRBV12-4 | 15 | few | TGTGCCAGCCTCCCGGCGGGAGGGCCCGCAGATACGCAGTATTTT | CASLPAGGPADTQYF
NA | TRBJ2-1 | TRBV29-1 | 14 | many | TGCAGCGTTGAAGAGGCAGGGAGGAGCAATGAGCAGTTCTTC | CSVEEAGRSNEQFF
NA | TRBJ2-1 | TRBV5-1 | 18 | NA | TGCGCCAGCAGCTCCAACCCCCCCGATCAGCCTGGCTACAATGAGCAGTTCTTC | CASSSNPPDQPGYNEQFF
NA | TRBJ1-5 | TRBV28 | 15 | NA | TGTGCCAGCAGCTCAACAGAATATAGCAATCAGCCCCAGCATTTT | CASSSTEYSNQPQHF
TRBD1 | TRBJ2-3 | TRBV5-1 | 14 | NA | TGCGCCAGCAGCCACGGGACAGGCACAGATACGCAGTATTTT | CASSHGTGTDTQYF